What follows are 16 T cell receptor beta chains derived from one specimen sequenced in a study of early T cells in non-severe SARS-CoV-2 infection. TCRdb re-called the 5' RACE reads with MiXCR, one entry per CDR3 protein. The table records 87,000 or so distinct CDR3 sequences, around 15% of them present only once. The material sequenced was whole blood. These receptor sequences come from an adult who was a healthcare worker with PCR-confirmed SARS-CoV-2 infection or an uninfected control (not recorded which).

This clonotype was observed a few times. The V and J genes are TRBV9 and TRBJ2-3, with TRBD1 matching 7 bases. Germline CDR1 SGDLS, CDR2 YYNGEE. The trim removed 4 bases at V and 2 bases at J, leaving 7 bases unmatched. The CDR3 extends over 15 amino acids. The CDR3 bases are TGTGCCAGCAGCATGAGGACAGGCGCCACAGATACGCAGTATTTT. Protein product: CASSMRTGATDTQYF.

In this sample, this clonotype turned up once. The chain carries TRBV12-3 or TRBV12-4 and TRBJ2-7, with D perhaps TRBD1 (5 bases). There are 13 residues in the CDR3. V was clipped by 3 bases and J by 7 bases, with 13 bases between them. CDR3 sequence (DNA): TGTGCCAGCAGTTTTTTAGGGGTAGGGGAGCAGTACTTC. Translation: CASSFLGVGEQYF.

This clonotype has just one count. The rearrangement joins TRBV2 to TRBJ2-3; TRBD2 aligns across 11 bases. From germline, CDR1 is SNHLY and CDR2 FYNNEI. There are 16 residues in the CDR3. V was clipped by 6 bases and J by 1 base; unmatched bases: 6. The CDR3 sequence: CASRASGGPRTDTQYF. CDR3 sequence (DNA): TGTGCCAGCAGGGCTAGCGGGGGGCCCCGCACAGATACGCAGTATTTT.

This clonotype was seen just once. The junction departs from the called germline gene at one end, perhaps through a read error. The genes are TRBV28 and TRBJ2-3, with 12 bases that match TRBD2. Germline V lookup: CDR1 MDHEN, CDR2 SYDVKM. The CDR3 spans 18 residues. The CDR3 loop is CASSLGVTSGGSTDTQYF. CDR3 sequence (DNA): TGTGCCAGCAGTTTAGGTGTGACTAGCGGGGGAAGTACAGATACGCAGTATTTC.

The CDR3 is CASSETGTGSYEQYF. In DNA form, the CDR3 reads TGTGCCAGCAGCGAAACCGGGACAGGTTCCTACGAGCAGTACTTC. The chain uses TRBV28 and TRBJ2-7; 8 positions match TRBD1. Germline V gene lookup returns CDR1 MDHEN and CDR2 SYDVKM. Trimming removed 6 bases from V and 1 base from J; junction bases left unmatched: 8. The CDR3 contains 15 residues.

The V and J genes are TRBV6-5 and TRBJ1-5; D gene uncertain. V was pared by 6 bases and J by 2 bases, with 11 bases between. The CDR3 runs to 14 residues. The germline CDR1 and CDR2 sequences are MNHEY and SVGAGI. CDR3 amino acids: CASSPYRGNQPQHF. CDR3 sequence (DNA): TGTGCCAGCAGCCCGTATAGGGGCAATCAGCCCCAGCATTTT.

This clonotype was seen more than once but under ten times. The rearrangement joins TRBV5-5 to TRBJ1-1, with D unresolved. This CDR3 spans 14 amino acids. The germline V gene encodes CDR1 SGHKS and CDR2 YYEKEE (reference sequence). Trimming cost V 4 bases and J 2 bases, with 12 bases left between them. The CDR3: CASSMLNLNTEAFF. The CDR3 nucleotides read TGTGCCAGCAGCATGCTTAATCTCAACACTGAAGCTTTCTTT.

This clonotype was detected a few times. DNA of the CDR3: TGTGCCAGCAGCCAAGTAGCGGAAGTTTCCTACGAGCAGTACTTC. Translating gives CASSQVAEVSYEQYF. The chain has TRBV3-1 and TRBJ2-7; tentatively, D is TRBD2 (6 bases). The CDR3 is 15 residues long. V was clipped by 1 base and J by 1 base, with 11 bases between them. CDR1 is LGHDT, CDR2 YNNKEL, per germline (reference sequence).

This clonotype was counted ten times or more. This chain joins TRBV7-9 and TRBJ2-7, with D unresolved. Germline lookup yields CDR1 SEHNR and CDR2 FQNEAQ (reference sequence). There are 14 residues in the CDR3. The germline V and J ends were trimmed by 5 bases and 2 bases, with 13 bases remaining between them. The CDR3 DNA reads TGTGCCAGCAGCCCATTTACGCAGGCCTACGAGCAGTACTTC. Amino acids: CASSPFTQAYEQYF.

This clonotype has more than one count but fewer than ten. The V call is TRBV13, the J call TRBJ2-7; 9 nucleotides line up with TRBD1. Trimming took 4 bases from V and 7 from J; bases not matched to a gene: 14. This CDR3 has 16 residues. CDR1 is PRHDT, CDR2 FYEKMQ, per germline (reference sequence). The CDR3 loop reads CASSSNNDRGLGEQYF. The CDR3 nucleotides read TGTGCCAGCAGCTCGAATAACGACAGGGGGTTAGGGGAGCAGTACTTC.

V gene TRBV6-2 or TRBV6-3 combines with J gene TRBJ2-7; D may be TRBD1 (5 bases). V lost 8 bases and J 3 bases, leaving 17 bases between the germline ends. CDR3 length: 14 amino acids. Germline values: CDR1 MNHEY, CDR2 SVGEGT. CDR3 DNA: TGTGCCAGCTCTAAATCAGGGAACTACTACGAGCAGTACTTC. Amino acid sequence: CASSKSGNYYEQYF.

This clonotype has ten or more counts. This chain links TRBV20-1 with TRBJ2-1; possible D gene TRBD2, 7 bases. Trimming cost V 4 bases and J 2 bases, with 18 bases left between them. There are 16 residues in the CDR3. The V gene's germline CDR1 is DFQATT and CDR2 SNEGSKA (reference sequence). CDR3 sequence: CSAILLGGPTYNEQFF. The CDR3 nucleotides read TGCAGTGCTATATTATTGGGGGGGCCTACCTACAATGAGCAGTTCTTC.

This clonotype was detected only a few times. The gene calls are TRBV7-9 and TRBJ1-2, with no clear D. This CDR3 has 14 residues. The V gene lost 1 base and the J gene lost 2 bases, with 8 bases spanning the gap. Germline V lookup: CDR1 SEHNR, CDR2 FQNEAQ (reference sequence). The CDR3 here is CASSLEVRNYGYTF. CDR3 nucleotides: TGTGCCAGCAGCTTAGAGGTTCGGAACTATGGCTACACCTTC.

Within the sample, this clonotype is medium-sized. The genes are TRBV28 and TRBJ2-3; perhaps D is TRBD1 or TRBD2 (5 bases each). The CDR3 extends over 16 amino acids. With 0 bases removed from V and 2 bases from J, the gap between germline ends came to 12 bases. CDR1 and CDR2 (germline): MDHEN, SYDVKM. The CDR3 spells CASSLWGDPSTDTQYF. The CDR3, as DNA: TGTGCCAGCAGTTTATGGGGGGACCCCTCCACAGATACGCAGTATTTT.

This clonotype was seen more than once but under ten times. The chain joins TRBV2 to TRBJ2-3; D remains ambiguous. This CDR3 has 10 residues. V lost 4 bases to trimming and J lost 5 bases, with 1 base between them. Per the germline V gene, CDR1 is SNHLY and CDR2 is FYNNEI. The CDR3 region has the DNA TGTGCCAGCAGTGGAGATACGCAGTATTTT. Amino acids: CASSGDTQYF.

This clonotype was observed at least ten times. This chain uses TRBV20-1 with TRBJ2-7, with D perhaps TRBD1 or TRBD2 (6 bases each). V lost 6 bases and J 6 bases, leaving 18 bases between the germline ends. The germline gives CDR1 DFQATT, CDR2 SNEGSKA (reference sequence). This CDR3 contains 13 residues. The CDR3 DNA sequence: TGCAGTGCCGCCCGGTCCTGGGGGGCCGAGCAGTACTTC. Its translation is CSAARSWGAEQYF.